The 19 T cell receptor beta chains below all came from one sample that was sequenced in a study of beta chain features in type 1 diabetes. Study-wide results and limits: Type 1 diabetes patients had TCRB CDR3s that were shorter (moderately but significantly so) in all four CD4+ subsets.

cDNA synthesis used the whole RNA isolate, giving expressed TCRB sequences. Sequencing used immunoSEQ multiplex PCR; TCRdb keeps in-frame clones, though not all of them. The table shows 150,000 to 200,000 clones, with 6.5% to 8.5% occurring only once. Antigens of these TCRs are unknown. Source material: central memory CD4+ T cells from blood. The receptor set was obtained from a woman aged 18-29 years with type 1 diabetes.

The sample holds a few counts of this clone. V and J are TRBV27 and TRBJ2-7; 12 nucleotides agree with TRBD2. The CDR3 sequence is 15 residues long. V dropped 5 bases and J dropped 2; count of bases not matched to a gene: 4. Germline V gene data show CDR1 as MNHEY and CDR2 as SMNVEV (reference sequence). The CDR3 protein is CASSLLAGGPYEQYF. In DNA, the CDR3 is TGTGCCAGCAGTCTACTAGCGGGAGGCCCCTACGAGCAGTACTTC.

This clone was seen only a few times. The chain employs TRBV7-2 and TRBJ2-1, with 14 nucleotides matching TRBD2. The CDR3 runs to 16 residues. Germline trimming cut 3 bases from V and 7 bases from J; bases unmatched to any gene: 5. Germline loops: CDR1 SGHTA, CDR2 FQGNSA. The CDR3 nucleotides are TGTGCCAGCAGCTTTCCGGGACTAGCGGGGGTGAATGAGCAGTTCTTC. Its translation: CASSFPGLAGVNEQFF.

This clone was seen only a few times. The chain has TRBV4-2 and TRBJ2-7, with D perhaps matching TRBD1 (5 bases). Trimming removed 4 bases at V and 2 bases at J, with 9 bases between. CDR3 length: 13 amino acids. The germline gives CDR1 LGHNA, CDR2 YNFKEQ. The CDR3 DNA follows: TGTGCCAGCAGCCTAACGACAGCCTACGAGCAGTACTTC. This encodes CASSLTTAYEQYF.

The V and J genes are TRBV6-6 and TRBJ2-7; a weak D match, TRBD2 (5 bases). Germline V gene data show CDR1 as MNHNY and CDR2 as SVGAGI (reference sequence). The CDR3 runs to 14 residues. Trimming removed 6 bases from V and 2 bases from J, with 14 bases in between. The CDR3: CASSPKAGTYEQYF. The CDR3 DNA follows: TGTGCCAGCAGCCCTAAGGCCGGGACCTACGAGCAGTACTTC.

This clone appeared a few times. This chain connects TRBV6-6 to TRBJ2-2, with a possible D match to TRBD1 (5 bases). CDR3 length: 15 residues. The ends were cut back, 0 bases at V and 6 bases at J, with 11 bases in the middle. Germline V gives CDR1 MNHNY, CDR2 SVGAGI (reference sequence). The DNA of the CDR3 is TGTGCCAGCAGTTACTCGAAGGCAGGGTCCGGGGAGCTGTTTTTT. This codes for CASSYSKAGSGELFF.

The chain combines TRBV7-3 with TRBJ1-2; D remains ambiguous. The germline V gene encodes CDR1 SGHTA and CDR2 FQGTGA. This CDR3 is 13 amino acids long. V lost 2 bases and J lost 7, with 11 bases in between. Here the CDR3 DNA reads TGTGCCAGCAGCTTAGCTGGGAGTGGTGGCTACACCTTC. Translation: CASSLAGSGGYTF.

This chain connects TRBV29-1 to TRBJ1-2, with D unclear. CDR3 size: 14 residues. The V end was cut by 5 bases, the J end by 2 bases, with 15 bases between. Germline values: CDR1 SQVTM, CDR2 ANQGSEA. As DNA, the CDR3 is TGCAGCGTTCGGGAACGGGCAGCCAACTATGGCTACACCTTC. Its translation is CSVRERAANYGYTF.

This clone has more than one count but fewer than ten. V usage is TRBV5-6 and J usage is TRBJ2-5; weak D call: TRBD1 (5 bases). V dropped 4 bases and J dropped 5 bases, with 15 bases sitting between them. CDR3 length equals 14 residues. The V gene's germline CDR1 is SGHDT and CDR2 YYEEEE. The CDR3 here is CASSPQQGLETQYF. The CDR3 DNA follows: TGTGCCAGCAGCCCCCAGCAGGGATTGGAGACCCAGTACTTC. Full variable domain (missing parts from reference TRBV5-6 and TRBJ2-5): DAGVTQSPTHLIKTRGQQVTLRCSPKSGHDTVSWYQQALGQGPQFIFQYYEEEERQRGNFPDRFSGHQFPNYSSELNVNALLLGDSALYLCASSPQQGLETQYFGPGTRLLVL.

This clone was counted only a few times. The chain joins TRBV2 to TRBJ2-7, with 7 bases fitting TRBD2. V trimming: 7 bases; J trimming: 3 bases; junction bases outside the gene matches: 6. Germline values: CDR1 SNHLY, CDR2 FYNNEI. The CDR3 sequence is 13 residues long. The CDR3 DNA reads TGTGCCAGCACGAGCGGGGCCTTCTACGAGCAGTACTTC. It translates to CASTSGAFYEQYF.

V gene TRBV7-2 combines with J gene TRBJ2-1, with TRBD2 identical over 10 bases. Germline V gives CDR1 SGHTA, CDR2 FQGNSA. Germline trimming cut 1 base from V and 12 bases from J; bases unmatched to any gene: 3. The CDR3 sequence is 13 residues long. In nucleotides, the CDR3 is TGTGCCAGCAGCTTAGATCAGCGGGAGGGGCAGTTCTTC. It encodes CASSLDQREGQFF.

Regarding this clone: One junction end does not reproduce the germline sequence, and a read error may be involved. This chain uses TRBV4-3 with TRBJ1-6, with D unclear. CDR3 length equals 15 residues. CDR1 LGHNA and CDR2 YSLEER come from the germline V gene. The chain's CDR3 is CASIQGIRINSPLHF. As DNA, the CDR3 is TGCGCCAGCATCCAAGGTATCAGGATTAATTCACCCCTCCACTTT.

The V and J genes are TRBV5-6 and TRBJ1-1; D is possibly TRBD1 (6 bases). The CDR3 totals 15 residues. CDR1 SGHDT and CDR2 YYEEEE come from the germline V gene. Deletions cut 2 bases from V and 2 bases from J, with 13 bases between. The CDR3 loop is CASSFRPRGNTEAFF. DNA for the CDR3: TGTGCCAGCAGCTTCCGACCCAGGGGTAACACTGAAGCTTTCTTT.

The V call is TRBV30, the J call TRBJ2-7; 11 positions match TRBD1. Losses at the gene ends were 1 base for V and 3 bases for J; bases not matched to a gene: 2. The germline CDR1 and CDR2 sequences are GTSNPN and SVGIG (reference sequence). The CDR3 is 14 residues long. Here the CDR3 reads CAWSGTGGVYEQYF. CDR3 DNA sequence: TGTGCCTGGAGTGGGACAGGGGGCGTCTACGAGCAGTACTTC. The full variable domain, rest sourced from reference TRBV30 and TRBJ2-7, is SQTIHQWPATLVQPVGSPLSLECTVEGTSNPNLYWYRQAAGRGLQLLFYSVGIGQISSEVPQNLSASRPQDRQFILSSKKLLLSDSGFYLCAWSGTGGVYEQYFGPGTRLTVT.

This clone appeared a few times. DNA for the CDR3: TGTGCCAGCAGCCCAGCGGCTACCCTAACCTACGAGCAGTACTTC. The encoded protein is CASSPAATLTYEQYF. The gene calls are TRBV11-3 and TRBJ2-7; D perhaps matches TRBD2 (5 bases). This CDR3 contains 15 residues. Trimming shortened V by 5 bases and J by 2 bases, and 16 bases separated the two germline ends. CDR1 and CDR2 (germline): SGHNT, YENEEA.

This clone is a singleton in its sample. V is TRBV10-3 and J is TRBJ1-5; D unresolved. V lost 3 bases to trimming and J lost 0 bases, with 3 bases between them. Germline lookup yields CDR1 ENHRY and CDR2 SYGVKD. The CDR3 consists of 13 residues. CDR3 in amino acids: CAISDNSNQPQHF. DNA of the CDR3: TGTGCCATCAGTGACAATAGCAATCAGCCCCAGCATTTT.

The genes are TRBV7-9 and TRBJ2-7, with D tentatively TRBD1 (6 bases). CDR3 length: 13 residues. Trimming left V 3 bases short and J 3 bases short, with 9 bases between. Germline lookup yields CDR1 SEHNR and CDR2 FQNEAQ (reference sequence). The CDR3 region has the DNA TGTGCCAGCAGCTTCCAGGGGAGCTACGAGCAGTACTTC. This encodes CASSFQGSYEQYF.

The chain couples TRBV29-1 to TRBJ2-7; 7 positions agree with TRBD2. The CDR3 runs to 13 residues. CDR1 is SQVTM and CDR2 is ANQGSEA in the germline V gene. With V trimmed by 6 bases and J by 6 bases, 11 bases remained unmatched. In nucleotides, the CDR3 is TGCAGCGTGGGTGGAACCCAGCGGGGCGAGCAGTACTTC. Translated: CSVGGTQRGEQYF.

The V call is TRBV5-1, the J call TRBJ2-3; D not certain. Per the germline V gene, CDR1 is SGHRS and CDR2 is YFSETQ. The V end lost 0 bases, the J end lost 6 bases, and 11 bases lay between the germline ends. The CDR3 has 14 residues. The CDR3: CASSLGRPQDTQYF. The CDR3 region has the DNA TGCGCCAGCAGCTTGGGCCGGCCACAGGATACGCAGTATTTT. Based on the CDR3 plus reference TRBV5-1 and TRBJ2-3, the full variable domain is KAGVTQTPRYLIKTRGQQVTLSCSPISGHRSVSWYQQTPGQGLQFLFEYFSETQRNKGNFPGRFSGRQFSNSRSEMNVSTLELGDSALYLCASSLGRPQDTQYFGPGTRLTVL.

This sequence joins TRBV7-2 and TRBJ1-1; D remains unclear. The germline V and J ends were trimmed by 5 bases and 3 bases, with 4 bases remaining between them. The germline V gene has CDR1 SGHTA and CDR2 FQGNSA. The CDR3 loop spans 11 amino acids. CDR3 residues: CASSPYTEAFF. Written as DNA, the CDR3 is TGTGCCAGCAGCCCCTACACTGAAGCTTTCTTT.